The 7 T cell receptor beta chains presented below share a single source sample, sequenced in a study of CD8+ T cells in alopecia areata. Stated treatment: oral pan-JAK inhibitor, 5-10 mg twice daily. cDNA prepared by RNA extraction and subsequent reverse transcription served as the template for sequencing. Produced via immunoSEQ multiplex PCR; TCRdb's table is partial and in-frame only. The sample includes about 160,000 clones, about two thirds of them seen just once. The specimen was CD4+ T cells sorted from blood, collected at week 4, from a patient treated with tofacitinib. Receptor source: a human donor with alopecia areata.

J is TRBJ1-1 and V is TRBV9; D is ambiguous. CDR1 SGDLS and CDR2 YYNGEE come from the germline V gene. Trimming removed 0 bases from V and 2 bases from J, with 11 bases in between. The CDR3 runs 15 residues. The CDR3 sequence is CASSVGNYPNTEAFF. The CDR3 coding sequence is TGTGCCAGCAGCGTAGGAAACTACCCCAACACTGAAGCTTTCTTT.

This sequence joins TRBV10-2 and TRBJ2-7; D possibly matches TRBD1 or TRBD2 (7 bases each). This CDR3 is 15 amino acids long. V lost 7 bases, J lost 2 bases, and 18 bases lay in between. Looked up from germline, CDR1 is WSHSY and CDR2 is SAAADI. The CDR3 sequence: CASMGGGHGTYEQYF. CDR3 in DNA: TGCGCCAGCATGGGAGGGGGCCACGGGACCTACGAGCAGTACTTC.

J is TRBJ1-1 and V is TRBV7-9; D gene unclear. Trimming shortened V by 3 bases and J by 4 bases, and 12 bases separated the two germline ends. This CDR3 is 14 amino acids long. The germline CDR1 and CDR2 sequences are SEHNR and FQNEAQ (reference sequence). DNA of the CDR3: TGTGCCAGCAGCTTCGACCGGTGGGTCACTGAAGCTTTCTTT. Translated: CASSFDRWVTEAFF.

The rearrangement links TRBV10-2 to TRBJ2-7, with D tentatively TRBD2 (7 bases). CDR3 size: 13 residues. The germline gives CDR1 WSHSY, CDR2 SAAADI. Trimming took 8 bases from V and 5 from J, leaving 16 bases between them. The CDR3 DNA sequence: TGCGCCAGCGGAACTTGGGGGGGCAACGAGCAGTACTTC. This gives the protein CASGTWGGNEQYF.

The chain uses TRBV4-3 and TRBJ2-6; 9 bases are a match to TRBD1. Trimming took 2 bases from V and 2 from J; bases not matched to a gene: 10. There are 19 residues in the CDR3. Looked up from germline, CDR1 is LGHNA and CDR2 is YSLEER. The CDR3 protein is CASSQRFFRTGAGANVLTF. For the CDR3, the DNA is TGCGCCAGCAGCCAAAGATTCTTTCGGACAGGGGCTGGGGCCAACGTCCTGACTTTC.

This chain connects TRBV5-1 to TRBJ2-7; maybe TRBD2 (7 bases). Looked up from germline, CDR1 is SGHRS and CDR2 is YFSETQ. V was clipped by 0 bases and J by 6 bases, with 13 bases between them. The CDR3 covers 14 residues. The CDR3 is CASSLVVGGREQYF. The CDR3 DNA is TGCGCCAGCAGCTTGGTAGTCGGGGGGCGCGAGCAGTACTTC.

The V and J genes are TRBV30 and TRBJ1-4, with no clear D. The CDR3 has 11 amino acids. The V end was cut by 1 base, the J end by 8 bases, with 5 bases between. Germline V CDR1 and CDR2: GTSNPN, SVGIG (reference sequence). For the CDR3, the DNA is TGTGCCTGGAGTGCAGAAGAAAAACTGTTTTTT. It is translated as CAWSAEEKLFF.